The 13 T cell receptor beta chains given below trace back to one sample, sequenced in a study of cytomegalovirus exposure and HLA in healthy donors. Vbeta (60) and Jbeta (13) primers were used in the PCR. Libraries were prepared by immunoSEQ multiplex PCR; TCRdb keeps only in-frame clonotypes and omits some of them. The sample includes around 130,000 clones, roughly 68% of them seen just once. Input material: PBMCs. The receptors were sampled from a woman between 45 and 65 years old in good health and CMV-seropositive.

This clone has just a few counts. J is TRBJ2-1 and V is TRBV1; the table's D call TRBD2 went unverified against the DNA. TRBV1 is annotated as a pseudogene. This CDR3 region has 16 residues. CDR3 bases: TGCACCAGCAGCCGCGACTCTGGGTTCCCTTACAATGAGCAGTTCTTC. Protein product: CTSSRDSGFPYNEQFF.

The chain uses TRBV20-1 and TRBJ1-6; D gene unclear. The CDR3 has 11 amino acids. The germline CDR1 and CDR2 sequences are DFQATT and SNEGSKA (reference sequence). With 6 bases removed from V and 10 bases from J, the gap between germline ends came to 10 bases. CDR3 in DNA: TGCAGTGCCGGTCTAGAGTCACCCCTCCACTTT. Translation gives CSAGLESPLHF.

The CDR3 DNA follows: TGTGCCAGCAACTTAGGAGGACAGGGACTCTATGGCTACACCTTC. Protein: CASNLGGQGLYGYTF. V is TRBV5-4 and J is TRBJ1-2; TRBD1 matches at 8 bases. Germline V CDR1 and CDR2: SGHNT, YYREEE (reference sequence). The CDR3 is 15 residues long. After removal of 6 bases from V and 4 bases from J, the junction contained 11 bases not matched to a gene.

V and J are TRBV19 and TRBJ2-5; D not resolved. Germline assignment: CDR1 LNHDA and CDR2 SQIVND (reference sequence). V shed 6 bases and J shed 1 base, with 9 bases lying between them. There are 13 residues in the CDR3. The CDR3 protein is CASSMASQETQYF. The CDR3 DNA is TGTGCCAGTAGCATGGCCTCCCAAGAGACCCAGTACTTC.

The V gene is TRBV5-6, the J gene TRBJ1-1; D is ambiguous. CDR3 length: 14 amino acids. Trimming took 4 bases from V and 2 from J, leaving 12 bases between them. Germline values: CDR1 SGHDT, CDR2 YYEEEE. CDR3 loop: CASSRPRANTEAFF. DNA of the CDR3: TGTGCCAGCAGCCGCCCGCGAGCTAACACTGAAGCTTTCTTT.

This clone was recorded only once. This chain uses TRBV18 with TRBJ1-2, with D possibly being TRBD1 (6 bases). Germline V gene data show CDR1 as KGHSH and CDR2 as LQKENI. The CDR3 sequence is 16 residues long. V was shortened by 2 bases and J by 4 bases, with 17 bases between the two germline ends. In DNA form, the CDR3 reads TGTGCCAGCTCACCAGATTACACAGGGAAATCCTATGGCTACACCTTC. Protein sequence: CASSPDYTGKSYGYTF.

This clone turned up a few times. The chain is built from TRBV15 and TRBJ1-1; a possible D gene is TRBD1 (5 bases). CDR3 length: 13 residues. Deletions cut 0 bases from V and 6 bases from J, with 8 bases between. Germline V gene lookup returns CDR1 LNHNV and CDR2 YYDKDF (reference sequence). The CDR3 DNA follows: TGTGCCACCAGCAGAGATAAACAGGCTGAAGCTTTCTTT. Protein product: CATSRDKQAEAFF.

The chain uses TRBV7-6 and TRBJ2-2, with TRBD2 matching 8 bases. V dropped 7 bases and J dropped 2; count of bases not matched to a gene: 6. Germline V gives CDR1 SGHVS, CDR2 FNYEAQ. CDR3 size: 15 residues. In nucleotides, the CDR3 is TGTGCCAGCACCTTTAGCGGGGCAAACACCGGGGAGCTGTTTTTT. This sequence encodes CASTFSGANTGELFF.

Remarks on this clone: One end of the junction does not line up with germline, which may come from a read error. V usage is TRBV20-1 and J usage is TRBJ1-2; maybe TRBD1 (5 bases). CDR1 is DFQATT, CDR2 SNEGSKA, per germline (reference sequence). The CDR3 has 10 residues. This CDR3 is CSARARDDSF. CDR3 DNA sequence: TGCAGTGCTAGAGCTCGAGATGACAGCTTC.

The V gene is TRBV19, the J gene TRBJ2-3; D might be TRBD1 (6 bases). Germline values: CDR1 LNHDA, CDR2 SQIVND (reference sequence). V was cut by 0 bases and J by 6 bases, with 16 bases left in between. This CDR3 is 16 amino acids long. CDR3 sequence reads: CASSIDGGSAYDTQYF. As DNA, the CDR3 is TGTGCCAGTAGTATAGATGGGGGCTCGGCATATGATACGCAGTATTTT.

The gene calls are TRBV5-4 and TRBJ2-5; TRBD2 matches 10 bases. J gave up 4 bases and V 1 base, and 4 bases lay outside the gene matches. Looked up from germline, CDR1 is SGHNT and CDR2 is YYREEE (reference sequence). CDR3 length equals 15 residues. CDR3 region: CASSLKLAGRETQYF. In DNA form, the CDR3 reads TGTGCCAGCAGCTTGAAACTAGCGGGGAGAGAGACCCAGTACTTC.

V and J are TRBV7-2 and TRBJ1-1, with TRBD1 identical over 7 bases. Germline V CDR1 and CDR2: SGHTA, FQGNSA. V shed 5 bases and J 0 bases; nucleotides not matched to a gene: 3. The CDR3 is 14 residues long. CDR3 sequence: CASSEDRVNTEAFF. CDR3 DNA sequence: TGTGCCAGCAGCGAAGACAGGGTGAACACTGAAGCTTTCTTT.

The rearrangement joins TRBV5-1 to TRBJ1-5; TRBD1 aligns across 7 bases. The J segment lost 5 bases and the V segment lost 2 bases, leaving 4 bases of the junction unmatched. Germline V gives CDR1 SGHRS, CDR2 YFSETQ. CDR3 length: 14 amino acids. CDR3: CASSFGTEDQPQHF. CDR3 DNA: TGCGCCAGCAGCTTTGGGACAGAGGATCAGCCCCAGCATTTT.